This T cell receptor (beta chain) originates from a study of T cell repertoires in cytomegalovirus infection. For the study at large: Indications of both CMV infection and matching HLA type were provided by public TCR beta signatures.

CDR3 length: 13 residues. CDR1 and CDR2 (germline): DFQATT, SNEGSKA (reference sequence). V was shortened by 3 bases and J by 5 bases, with 10 bases between the two germline ends. General observations from the study: HLA-C-restricted, CMV-specific TCR beta clonotypes were dominant ex vivo.

Ten or more counts support this clonotype. Its specificity is not known. One entry per CDR3 protein, called by TCRdb with MiXCR from the reads. Here the sample spans around 130,000 distinct CDR3 sequences, less than 9.5% being singletons. The gene calls are TRBV20-1 and TRBJ2-2; D is unclear. Source material: PBMCs. This TCR derives from a human donor in good health (CMV status not recorded). Some clones in this sample may be carry-over from other donors' samples. DNA for the CDR3: TGCAGTGCTAGCCAGTTTTATACCGGGGAGCTGTTTTTT. It translates to CSASQFYTGELFF.